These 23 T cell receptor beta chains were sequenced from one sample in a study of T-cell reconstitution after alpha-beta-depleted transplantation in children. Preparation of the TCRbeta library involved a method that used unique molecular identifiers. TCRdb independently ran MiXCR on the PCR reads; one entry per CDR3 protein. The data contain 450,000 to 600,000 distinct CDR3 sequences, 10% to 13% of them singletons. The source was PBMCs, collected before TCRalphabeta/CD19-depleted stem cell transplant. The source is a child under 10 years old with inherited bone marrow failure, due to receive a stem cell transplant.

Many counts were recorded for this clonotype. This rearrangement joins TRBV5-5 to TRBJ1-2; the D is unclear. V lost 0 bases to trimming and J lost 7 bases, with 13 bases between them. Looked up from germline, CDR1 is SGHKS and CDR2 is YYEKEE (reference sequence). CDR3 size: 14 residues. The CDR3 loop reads CASSLASVTGGYTF. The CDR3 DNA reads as TGTGCCAGCAGCTTGGCCAGCGTTACGGGTGGCTACACCTTC.

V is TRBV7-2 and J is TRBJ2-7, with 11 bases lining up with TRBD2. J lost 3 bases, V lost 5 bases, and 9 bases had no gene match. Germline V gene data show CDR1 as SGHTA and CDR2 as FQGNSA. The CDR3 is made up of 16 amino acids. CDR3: CASSRRAGTSGYEQYF. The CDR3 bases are TGTGCCAGCAGCCGTAGGGCCGGGACTAGCGGCTACGAGCAGTACTTC.

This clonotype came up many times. CDR3 bases: TGTGCCAGCAGCTCCCGGGGGACTAGCGGTTACAATGAGCAGTTCTTC. Translation: CASSSRGTSGYNEQFF. V gene TRBV7-8 combines with J gene TRBJ2-1; 11 bases fit TRBD2. The CDR3 is 16 amino acids. Germline CDR1 is SGHVS and CDR2 is FQNEAQ. With V trimmed by 4 bases and J by 4 bases, 6 bases remained unmatched.

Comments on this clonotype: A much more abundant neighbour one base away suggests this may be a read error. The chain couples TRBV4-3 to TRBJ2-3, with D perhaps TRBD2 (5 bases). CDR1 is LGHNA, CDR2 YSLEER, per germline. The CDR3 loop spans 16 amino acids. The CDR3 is CTSSQSVAGGTDTQYF. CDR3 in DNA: TGCACCAGCAGCCAATCAGTAGCCGGGGGCACAGATACGCAGTATTTT.

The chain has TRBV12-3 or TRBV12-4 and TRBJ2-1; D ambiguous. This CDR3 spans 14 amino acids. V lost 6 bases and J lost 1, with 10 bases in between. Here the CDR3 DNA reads TGTGCCAGCAGAGACCGCCGTTCCTACAATGAGCAGTTCTTC. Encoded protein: CASRDRRSYNEQFF.

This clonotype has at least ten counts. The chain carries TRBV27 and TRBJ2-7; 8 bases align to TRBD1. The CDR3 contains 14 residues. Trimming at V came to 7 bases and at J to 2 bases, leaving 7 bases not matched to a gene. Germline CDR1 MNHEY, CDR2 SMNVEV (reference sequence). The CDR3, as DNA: TGTGCCAGCAAATTGTCGGACAGGGCCTACGAGCAGTACTTC. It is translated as CASKLSDRAYEQYF.

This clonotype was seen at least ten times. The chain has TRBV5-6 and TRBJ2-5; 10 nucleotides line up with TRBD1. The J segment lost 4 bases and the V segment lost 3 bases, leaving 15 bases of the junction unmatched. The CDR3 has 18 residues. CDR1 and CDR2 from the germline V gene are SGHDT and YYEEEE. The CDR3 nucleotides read TGTGCCAGCAGCTCAGCGTCCGGGACAGGGGTCGTGACAGAGACCCAGTACTTC. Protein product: CASSSASGTGVVTETQYF.

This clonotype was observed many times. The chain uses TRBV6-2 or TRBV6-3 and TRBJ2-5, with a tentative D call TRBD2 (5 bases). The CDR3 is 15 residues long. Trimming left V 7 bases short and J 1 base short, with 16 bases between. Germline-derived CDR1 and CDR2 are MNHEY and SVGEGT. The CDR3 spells CASTQEGRSQETQYF. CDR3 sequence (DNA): TGTGCCAGCACCCAAGAGGGCCGGAGCCAAGAGACCCAGTACTTC.

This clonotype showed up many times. Here the CDR3 DNA reads TGTGCCAGCAGTTCTCGCCACACCGGGGAGCTGTTTTTT. Encoded protein: CASSSRHTGELFF. The chain uses TRBV12-3 or TRBV12-4 and TRBJ2-2; D gene uncertain. The V end was cut by 4 bases, the J end by 3 bases, with 6 bases between. This CDR3 contains 13 residues.

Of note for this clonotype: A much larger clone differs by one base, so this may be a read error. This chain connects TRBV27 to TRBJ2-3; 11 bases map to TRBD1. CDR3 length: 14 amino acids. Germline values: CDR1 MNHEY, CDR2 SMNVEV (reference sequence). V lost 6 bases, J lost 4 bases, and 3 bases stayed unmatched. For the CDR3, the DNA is TGTGCCAGCAGCTGGACAGGGGGCGCAGATACGCAGTATTTT. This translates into CASSWTGGADTQYF.

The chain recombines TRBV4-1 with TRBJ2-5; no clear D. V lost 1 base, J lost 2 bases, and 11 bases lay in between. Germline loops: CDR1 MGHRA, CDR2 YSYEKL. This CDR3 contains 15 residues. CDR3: CASSQGAVPQETQYF. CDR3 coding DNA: TGCGCCAGCAGCCAAGGCGCAGTCCCACAAGAGACCCAGTACTTC.

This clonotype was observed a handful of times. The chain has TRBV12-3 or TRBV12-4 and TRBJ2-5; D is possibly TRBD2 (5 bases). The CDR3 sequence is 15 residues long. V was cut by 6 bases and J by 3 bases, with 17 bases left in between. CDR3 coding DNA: TGTGCCAGCAGCGACCGCCGCGGACTGGAAGAGACCCAGTACTTC. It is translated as CASSDRRGLEETQYF.

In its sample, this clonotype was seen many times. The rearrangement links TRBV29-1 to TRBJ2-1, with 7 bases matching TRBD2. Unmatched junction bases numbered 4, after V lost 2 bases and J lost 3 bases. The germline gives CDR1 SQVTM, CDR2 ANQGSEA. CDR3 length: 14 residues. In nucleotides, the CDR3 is TGCAGCGTTGAACTAGCGGCCAACTACAATGAGCAGTTCTTC. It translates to CSVELAANYNEQFF.

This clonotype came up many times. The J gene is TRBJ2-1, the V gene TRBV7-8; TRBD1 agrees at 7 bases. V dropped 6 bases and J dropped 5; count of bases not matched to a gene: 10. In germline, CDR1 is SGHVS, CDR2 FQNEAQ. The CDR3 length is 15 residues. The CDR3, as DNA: TGTGCCAGCAGTCAATTTCGGGACAGAAACAATGAGCAGTTCTTC. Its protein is CASSQFRDRNNEQFF.

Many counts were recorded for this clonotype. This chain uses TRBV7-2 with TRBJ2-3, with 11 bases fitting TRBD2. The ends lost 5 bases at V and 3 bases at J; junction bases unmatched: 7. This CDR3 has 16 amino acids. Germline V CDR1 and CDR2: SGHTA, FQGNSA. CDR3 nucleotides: TGTGCCAGCAGCCCCTCCCCTAGCGGGAGGACAGATACGCAGTATTTT. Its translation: CASSPSPSGRTDTQYF. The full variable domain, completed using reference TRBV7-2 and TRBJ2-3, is GAGVSQSPSNKVTEKGKDVELRCDPISGHTALYWYRQSLGQGLEFLIYFQGNSAPDKSGLPSDRFSAERTGGSVSTLTIQRTQQEDSAVYLCASSPSPSGRTDTQYFGPGTRLTVL.

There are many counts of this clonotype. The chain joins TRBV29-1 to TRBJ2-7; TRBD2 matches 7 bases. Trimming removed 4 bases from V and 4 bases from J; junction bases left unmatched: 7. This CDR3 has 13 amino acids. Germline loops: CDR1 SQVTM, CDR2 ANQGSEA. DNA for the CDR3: TGCAGCGTTGTTTGGGGGAGGGCGTACGAGCAGTACTTC. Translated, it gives CSVVWGRAYEQYF.

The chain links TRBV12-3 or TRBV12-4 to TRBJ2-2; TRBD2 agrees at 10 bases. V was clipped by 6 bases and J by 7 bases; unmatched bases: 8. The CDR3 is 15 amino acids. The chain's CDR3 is CASSSSGRAHGELFF. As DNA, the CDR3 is TGTGCCAGCAGCAGCAGCGGGAGGGCCCACGGGGAGCTGTTTTTT.

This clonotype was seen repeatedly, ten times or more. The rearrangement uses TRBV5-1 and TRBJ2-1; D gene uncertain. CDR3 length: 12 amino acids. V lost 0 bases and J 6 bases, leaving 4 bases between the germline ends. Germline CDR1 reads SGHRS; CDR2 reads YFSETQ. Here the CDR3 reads CASSLEVNEQFF. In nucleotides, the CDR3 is TGCGCCAGCAGCTTGGAAGTCAATGAGCAGTTCTTC.

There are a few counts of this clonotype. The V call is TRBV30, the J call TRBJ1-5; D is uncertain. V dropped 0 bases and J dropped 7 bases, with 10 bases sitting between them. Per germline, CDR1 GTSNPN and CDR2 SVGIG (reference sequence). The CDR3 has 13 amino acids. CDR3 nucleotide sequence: TGTGCCTGGAGTGTACACGGCAGCCAGCCCCAGCATTTT. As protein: CAWSVHGSQPQHF.

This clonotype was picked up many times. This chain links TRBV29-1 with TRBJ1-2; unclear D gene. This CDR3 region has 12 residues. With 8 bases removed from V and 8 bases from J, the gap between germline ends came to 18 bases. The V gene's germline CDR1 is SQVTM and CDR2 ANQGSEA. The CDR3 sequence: CSPGRYSGGYTF. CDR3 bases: TGCAGCCCCGGTCGGTACTCCGGAGGCTACACCTTC.

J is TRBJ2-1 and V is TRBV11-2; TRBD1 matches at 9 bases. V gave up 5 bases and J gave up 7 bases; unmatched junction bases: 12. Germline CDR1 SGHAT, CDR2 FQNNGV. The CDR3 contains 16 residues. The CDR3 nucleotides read TGTGCCAGCAGCCCATCATTGGGACAGGGAGGAAATGAGCAGTTCTTC. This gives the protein CASSPSLGQGGNEQFF.

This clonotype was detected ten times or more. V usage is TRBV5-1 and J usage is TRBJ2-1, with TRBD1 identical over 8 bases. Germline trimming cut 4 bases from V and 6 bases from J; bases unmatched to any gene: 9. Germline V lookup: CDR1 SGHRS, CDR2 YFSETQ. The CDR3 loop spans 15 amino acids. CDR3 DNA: TGCGCCAGCAGCCTCGGACAGGGTAGCGGCAATGAGCAGTTCTTC. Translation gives CASSLGQGSGNEQFF.

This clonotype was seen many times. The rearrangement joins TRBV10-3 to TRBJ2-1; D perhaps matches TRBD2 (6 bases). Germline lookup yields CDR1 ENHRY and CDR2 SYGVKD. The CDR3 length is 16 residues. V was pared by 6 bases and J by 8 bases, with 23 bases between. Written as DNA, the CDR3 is TGTGCCATCAGCCTCTCGGGGGAAAAAGGGTGGGATGAGCAGTTCTTC. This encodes CAISLSGEKGWDEQFF.